The present entry profiles one T cell receptor beta chain with its context. Its antigen is as yet unknown. Germline assignment: CDR1 GTSNPN and CDR2 SVGIG (reference sequence). This CDR3 comprises 13 residues. The V gene lost 2 bases and the J gene lost 6 bases, with 13 bases spanning the gap. Profiling relied on immunoSEQ multiplex PCR, and the TCRdb table lists in-frame clones only, not all of them. There are 15,000 to 20,000 clones in the sample; 65% to 90% occur only once, and less than 20% lies in the top ten. The sample comes from a study of OX40 agonist ivuxolimab in advanced cancers. Study details: Past anti-PD-1, anti-PD-L1 or anti-CTLA-4 therapy was accepted, and roughly 42% had received some. The study, taken as a whole, reports: Clonal expansion from baseline to week 6 occurred in both CD4+ and CD8+ T cells.

The clonotype comes from an adult with an advanced solid tumor such as melanoma, head and neck, liver or kidney cancer. The rearrangement joins TRBV30 to TRBJ1-1, with no clear D. Sequenced here: CD4+ or CD8+ T cells sorted from blood, sampled in a trial of the OX40 agonist ivuxolimab. CDR3 protein: CAWSSRRWSEAFF. CDR3 in DNA: TGTGCCTGGAGTTCGCGGAGGTGGTCTGAAGCTTTCTTT. Full variable domain (rest looked up from reference TRBV30 and TRBJ1-1): SQTIHQWPATLVQPVGSPLSLECTVEGTSNPNLYWYRQAAGRGLQLLFYSVGIGQISSEVPQNLSASRPQDRQFILSSKKLLLSDSGFYLCAWSSRRWSEAFFGQGTRLTVV.